The present T cell receptor beta chain was sequenced within a study of CD8 T cells in ankylosing spondylitis. Study outcomes and limitations: In ankylosing spondylitis blood, a motif of roughly 8 highly homologous TCR beta variants appeared characteristic. Significantly higher representation of disease-linked clones was reported for matched ankylosing spondylitis synovial fluid. Disease-associated clones were CD8+ and fairly uncommon in peripheral blood.

Researchers built TCR beta libraries using quantitative 5'-RACE with molecular barcodes. TCRdb passed the 5' RACE reads through MiXCR, listing each CDR3 protein once. The repertoire includes 200,000 to 250,000 distinct CDR3 sequences, more than 5.5% of them detected once, and 12% to 15% sits in the top ten. Germline values: CDR1 MDHEN, CDR2 SYDVKM. The CDR3 has 14 residues. The V gene lost 0 bases and the J gene lost 3 bases, with 6 bases spanning the gap. With respect to this clonotype: Its antigen is unidentified.

Sequencing input: blood, either unsorted or a sorted T cell fraction (not recorded which). The origin of this receptor is a male donor with ankylosing spondylitis. This sequence joins TRBV28 and TRBJ1-5; unclear D gene. This CDR3 is CASSLWGPNQPQHF. CDR3 bases: TGTGCCAGCAGTTTATGGGGCCCCAATCAGCCCCAGCATTTT.